This T cell receptor beta chain emerged from a study of blood T cell repertoires in COVID-19. Recovered Cohort 3 donors showed two negative PCRs, clearance, or symptom resolution. Trimming left V 2 bases short and J 2 bases short, with 12 bases between. The CDR3 is 15 residues long. The germline V gene encodes CDR1 SGDLS and CDR2 YYNGEE. Per the authors' pipeline: Researchers report that nucleated cell counts were estimated from reference gene primer amplification. The assay was immunoSEQ multiplex PCR, and TCRdb's table has in-frame clones only and misses some. V, J and clone size reflect that table, while D and trimming were determined from the DNA. Among more than 300,000 clones, 70% to 90% were seen once, and the ten largest hold about 10%.

The gene calls are TRBV9 and TRBJ2-3; a weak D match, TRBD1 (5 bases). The clonotype comes from a woman aged 18-29 years who had recovered from COVID-19. Sample: PBMCs or T cells enriched from blood (not recorded which). CDR3 loop: CASSVQGRVTDTQYF. The CDR3 nucleotides read TGTGCCAGCAGCGTCCAGGGCAGGGTCACAGATACGCAGTATTTT.